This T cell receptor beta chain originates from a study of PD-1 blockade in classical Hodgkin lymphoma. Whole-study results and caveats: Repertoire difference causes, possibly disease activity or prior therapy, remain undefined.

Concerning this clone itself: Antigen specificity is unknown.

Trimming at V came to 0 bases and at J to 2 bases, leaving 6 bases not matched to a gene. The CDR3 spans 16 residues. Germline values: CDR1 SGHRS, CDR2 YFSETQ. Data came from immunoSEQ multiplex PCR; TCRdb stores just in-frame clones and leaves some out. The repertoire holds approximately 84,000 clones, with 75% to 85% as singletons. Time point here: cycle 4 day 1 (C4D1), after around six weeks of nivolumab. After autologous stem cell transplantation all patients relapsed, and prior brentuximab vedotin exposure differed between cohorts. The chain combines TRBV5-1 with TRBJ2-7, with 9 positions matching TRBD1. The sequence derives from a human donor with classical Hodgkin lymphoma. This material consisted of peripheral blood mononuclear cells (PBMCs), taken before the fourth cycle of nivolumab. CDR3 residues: CASSLAGTGLAYEQYF. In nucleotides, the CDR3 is TGCGCCAGCAGCTTGGCGGGGACAGGGTTGGCCTACGAGCAGTACTTC.